These 29 T cell receptor beta chains came from one sample sequenced in a study of cytomegalovirus exposure and HLA in healthy donors. The PCR contained 60 Vbeta and 13 Jbeta primers. Sequencing was performed with immunoSEQ multiplex PCR; in TCRdb, only in-frame clones are kept and a portion is missing. The sample consists of 150,000 to 200,000 clones, 81% of them appearing once. Sequenced sample: PBMCs. These receptors were collected from a man between 18 and 35 years old in good health and CMV-seronegative.

This clone was recorded only once. The genes are TRBV29-1 and TRBJ2-7, with TRBD1 matching over 10 bases. CDR1 and CDR2 from the germline V gene are SQVTM and ANQGSEA. J gave up 6 bases and V 1 base, and 12 bases lay outside the gene matches. The CDR3 has 16 residues. The CDR3, as DNA: TGCAGCGTTGAAGGACGCTGGGGACAGGGGCCCTCCGAGCAGTACTTC. This codes for CSVEGRWGQGPSEQYF.

V is TRBV6-5 and J is TRBJ1-6, with TRBD1 matching over 8 bases. V gave up 6 bases and J gave up 8 bases; unmatched junction bases: 6. There are 14 residues in the CDR3. CDR1 and CDR2 (germline): MNHEY, SVGAGI. The CDR3: CASRATGGYSPLHF. CDR3 coding DNA: TGTGCCAGCAGAGCCACAGGGGGTTATTCACCCCTCCACTTT.

The CDR3 region has the DNA TGTGCCAGCAGCTCTAGTGGGACTAGCGGGGGGGAGACCCAGTACTTC. Protein product: CASSSSGTSGGETQYF. This chain links TRBV7-2 with TRBJ2-5; TRBD2 aligns across 15 bases. The CDR3 is 16 residues long. Trimming cost V 4 bases and J 5 bases; bases outside gene matches: 5. Germline values: CDR1 SGHTA, CDR2 FQGNSA.

This chain joins TRBV2 and TRBJ1-5; perhaps TRBD1 as D (5 bases). Trimming took 2 bases from V and 11 from J, leaving 7 bases between them. The CDR3 is made up of 11 amino acids. Germline CDR1 is SNHLY and CDR2 is FYNNEI. CDR3 protein: CASSERGSQHF. The CDR3 DNA follows: TGTGCCAGCAGTGAAAGGGGTTCCCAGCATTTT.

J is TRBJ1-1 and V is TRBV2, with 8 bases fitting TRBD1. Germline V CDR1 and CDR2: SNHLY, FYNNEI. Trimming cost V 4 bases and J 6 bases; bases outside gene matches: 4. The CDR3 covers 13 residues. The CDR3 DNA sequence: TGTGCCAGCAGTGGACAGGGGACGCCTGAAGCTTTCTTT. Translated: CASSGQGTPEAFF.

This rearrangement joins TRBV7-3 to TRBJ2-2; maybe TRBD1 (7 bases). V was clipped by 1 base and J by 6 bases, with 18 bases between them. CDR1 SGHTA and CDR2 FQGTGA come from the germline V gene. This CDR3 is 17 amino acids long. CDR3 sequence: CASSLMGRGVRAGELFF. DNA of the CDR3: TGTGCCAGCAGCTTAATGGGCAGGGGGGTTCGGGCCGGGGAGCTGTTTTTT.

This clone is a singleton in its sample. The V and J genes are TRBV27 and TRBJ2-1, with TRBD2 matching over 9 bases. The CDR3 consists of 16 residues. CDR1 MNHEY and CDR2 SMNVEV come from the germline V gene (reference sequence). V trimming: 3 bases; J trimming: 3 bases; junction bases outside the gene matches: 6. The CDR3 bases are TGTGCCAGCAGTTTCCTTAGCGGGAGTAGCTACAATGAGCAGTTCTTC. Amino acids: CASSFLSGSSYNEQFF.

This clone has a single count. One end of the junction fails to match germline, which may point to a read error. The chain carries TRBV6-5 and TRBJ1-5, with 10 bases aligning to TRBD1. The CDR3 totals 13 residues. CDR1 is MNHEY and CDR2 is SVGAGI in the germline V gene. Here the CDR3 DNA reads TGTGCCAGCAGCCGGGACAGGGGTCAGCCCCATCATTTT. Its protein product is CASSRDRGQPHHF.

CDR3 nucleotide sequence: TGTGCCAGCAGCTTGGTCGAGAGTCCTCCCTACGAGCAGTACTTC. Its translation: CASSLVESPPYEQYF. The genes are TRBV5-4 and TRBJ2-5; D gene ambiguous. Gene TRBJ2-7 matches the end of the DNA better, so the J call may be wrong. The germline CDR1 and CDR2 sequences are SGHNT and YYREEE (reference sequence). The CDR3 has 15 residues.

The J gene is TRBJ1-1, the V gene TRBV7-9, with a possible D match to TRBD1 (5 bases). Germline-derived CDR1 and CDR2 are SEHNR and FQNEAQ (reference sequence). The CDR3 loop spans 14 amino acids. Trimming shortened V by 8 bases and J by 4 bases, and 17 bases separated the two germline ends. The CDR3 nucleotides are TGTGCCAGCGCTCCGGTGGAAGGGGTCACTGAAGCTTTCTTT. Encoded protein: CASAPVEGVTEAFF.

This clone was detected only a few times. V usage is TRBV5-4 and J usage is TRBJ1-1, with TRBD1 identical over 11 bases. Trimming removed 0 bases from V and 2 bases from J; junction bases left unmatched: 6. In germline, CDR1 is SGHNT, CDR2 YYREEE (reference sequence). The CDR3 is made up of 17 amino acids. The CDR3 DNA reads TGTGCCAGCAGCTTGGCCGGGGACAGGGGGGGAAACACTGAAGCTTTCTTT. This codes for CASSLAGDRGGNTEAFF.

J is TRBJ2-2 and V is TRBV29-1; D uncertain. CDR1 is SQVTM and CDR2 is ANQGSEA in the germline V gene. The CDR3 sequence is 13 residues long. The germline V and J ends were trimmed by 2 bases and 6 bases, with 10 bases remaining between them. For the CDR3, the DNA is TGCAGCGTTGAACCCGCTAGATCCGGGGAGCTGTTTTTT. Its protein is CSVEPARSGELFF.

This sequence joins TRBV29-1 and TRBJ2-7, with 7 nucleotides matching TRBD2. Germline trimming cut 3 bases from V and 5 bases from J; bases unmatched to any gene: 7. Germline assignment: CDR1 SQVTM and CDR2 ANQGSEA. The CDR3 spans 13 residues. The CDR3 reads CSVERRGGNEQYF. For the CDR3, the DNA is TGCAGCGTTGAGAGGCGGGGAGGGAACGAGCAGTACTTC.

V gene TRBV6-5 combines with J gene TRBJ2-7; TRBD2 matches at 8 bases. J was trimmed by 1 base and V by 4 bases; bases with no gene match: 9. This CDR3 has 16 residues. In germline, CDR1 is MNHEY, CDR2 SVGAGI. The CDR3 DNA is TGTGCCAGCAGTTCCCCCAGGACTAGCTTATCCTACGAGCAGTACTTC. It translates to CASSSPRTSLSYEQYF.

The chain recombines TRBV6-5 with TRBJ2-2; tentative D call: TRBD2 (6 bases). The V and J ends lost 6 bases and 6 bases respectively, with 11 bases between them. The length of the CDR3 is 13 residues. In germline, CDR1 is MNHEY, CDR2 SVGAGI. The DNA of the CDR3 is TGTGCCAGCAGGGGGCGCGGGGCCGGGGAGCTGTTTTTT. Protein sequence: CASRGRGAGELFF.

The chain is built from TRBV2 and TRBJ2-7; a weak D match, TRBD1 (6 bases). The CDR3 is made up of 12 amino acids. CDR1 and CDR2 (germline): SNHLY, FYNNEI. Trimming pared 6 bases from V and 6 bases from J, leaving 12 bases between. The CDR3 DNA follows: TGTGCCAGCAGGGAACAGGGTGGCGAGCAGTACTTC. It translates to CASREQGGEQYF.

V usage is TRBV6-6 and J usage is TRBJ1-1; D remains ambiguous. Germline values: CDR1 MNHNY, CDR2 SVGAGI (reference sequence). V dropped 2 bases and J dropped 0 bases, with 7 bases sitting between them. The CDR3 is 14 amino acids. The CDR3 coding sequence is TGTGCCAGCAGTTACGGGAGGTTGAACACTGAAGCTTTCTTT. Translation: CASSYGRLNTEAFF.

This chain joins TRBV29-1 and TRBJ2-1; 10 bases are shared with TRBD2. Germline assignment: CDR1 SQVTM and CDR2 ANQGSEA. The length of the CDR3 is 16 residues. J lost 4 bases, V lost 6 bases, and 12 bases had no gene match. The CDR3 nucleotides are TGCAGCGTCCTCGGGGGGGGACTAGCGACTTACAATGAGCAGTTCTTC. Encoded protein: CSVLGGGLATYNEQFF.

The rearrangement joins TRBV10-3 to TRBJ1-6; 8 nucleotides line up with TRBD1. The CDR3 has 14 residues. The J segment lost 9 bases and the V segment lost 3 bases, leaving 4 bases of the junction unmatched. Germline V gene data show CDR1 as ENHRY and CDR2 as SYGVKD. The CDR3 bases are TGTGCCATCAGTGAAGGACAGGGCGGTTCACCCCTCCACTTT. Translated: CAISEGQGGSPLHF.

The chain joins TRBV5-4 to TRBJ2-5; 7 bases fit TRBD2. The CDR3 sequence is 16 residues long. Looked up from germline, CDR1 is SGHNT and CDR2 is YYREEE (reference sequence). With 4 bases clipped from V and 2 bases from J, the junction kept 11 bases outside the gene matches. CDR3 nucleotides: TGTGCCAGCAGCGGGGCCCCGACTAGCAGTCAAGAGACCCAGTACTTC. Translating it yields CASSGAPTSSQETQYF.

This chain uses TRBV5-1 with TRBJ2-5, with a weak D call TRBD2 (6 bases). This CDR3 region has 12 residues. In germline, CDR1 is SGHRS, CDR2 YFSETQ. Trimming shortened V by 3 bases and J by 5 bases, and 8 bases separated the two germline ends. In DNA, the CDR3 is TGCGCCAGCAGCTACCTAGCGGAGACCCAGTACTTC. It yields the protein CASSYLAETQYF.

The rearrangement links TRBV4-3 to TRBJ2-5; the match to TRBD2 covers 8 bases. V shed 1 base and J 5 bases; nucleotides not matched to a gene: 6. Germline values: CDR1 LGHNA, CDR2 YSLEER. This CDR3 has 15 residues. In nucleotides, the CDR3 is TGCGCCAGCAGCCAAGGCCGGGGGGGCGTTGAGACCCAGTACTTC. Translated: CASSQGRGGVETQYF.

The chain employs TRBV6-1 and TRBJ2-5, with D possibly being TRBD1 (5 bases). V lost 3 bases to trimming and J lost 5 bases, with 13 bases between them. The CDR3 contains 14 residues. Germline V gene lookup returns CDR1 MNHNS and CDR2 SASEGT. The DNA for the CDR3 is TGTGCCAGCAGTGAGCAGGGCCCTCGTGAGACCCAGTACTTC. It yields the protein CASSEQGPRETQYF.

This sequence joins TRBV10-2 and TRBJ2-5; unclear D gene. The CDR3 has 14 amino acids. V was clipped by 6 bases and J by 1 base, with 12 bases between them. From germline, CDR1 is WSHSY and CDR2 SAAADI. The CDR3 DNA reads as TGCGCCAGCAGCACTTCCGGGTCCCAAGAGACCCAGTACTTC. This sequence encodes CASSTSGSQETQYF.

The chain recombines TRBV7-2 with TRBJ2-1; 7 bases line up with TRBD2. The germline V gene encodes CDR1 SGHTA and CDR2 FQGNSA. J gave up 16 bases and V 3 bases, and 15 bases lay outside the gene matches. The CDR3 is made up of 14 amino acids. CDR3 amino acids: CASSFPRGRALPFF. In DNA form, the CDR3 reads TGTGCCAGCAGCTTCCCTCGGGGGAGGGCTCTCCCTTTCTTC.

This chain joins TRBV21-1 and TRBJ2-5; the table gives TRBD1 as D, unverified against the DNA. TRBV21-1 represents a pseudogene. The length of the CDR3 is 16 residues. CDR3 residues: CASSKGVQGKGETQYF. CDR3 DNA sequence: TGTGCCAGCAGCAAAGGAGTCCAGGGGAAGGGGGAGACCCAGTACTTC.

The rearrangement uses TRBV7-2 and TRBJ2-7; D unclear. Trimming removed 1 base at V and 0 bases at J, with 7 bases between. CDR1 and CDR2 (germline): SGHTA, FQGNSA. The CDR3 sequence is 14 residues long. In DNA form, the CDR3 reads TGTGCCAGCAGCTTAGGTCTTTTCTCCTACGAGCAGTACTTC. Amino acids: CASSLGLFSYEQYF.

V gene TRBV5-5 combines with J gene TRBJ1-6; 7 bases map to TRBD1. V lost 7 bases, J lost 6 bases, and 7 bases stayed unmatched. CDR1 SGHKS and CDR2 YYEKEE come from the germline V gene (reference sequence). The length of the CDR3 is 14 residues. The CDR3 here is CASGPTGTNSPLHF. As DNA, the CDR3 is TGTGCCAGCGGGCCGACAGGGACTAATTCACCCCTCCACTTT.

The chain combines TRBV6-5 with TRBJ2-7; 8 nucleotides agree with TRBD1. The trim removed 9 bases at V and 4 bases at J, leaving 11 bases unmatched. The CDR3 covers 14 residues. The germline CDR1 and CDR2 sequences are MNHEY and SVGAGI. The CDR3 loop is CASSPGQGLYEQYF. CDR3 DNA sequence: TGTGCCAGTTCGCCCGGACAGGGCCTATACGAGCAGTACTTC.